Listed here are 5 T cell receptor beta chains from one sample, sequenced in a study of T cells after yellow fever vaccination. TCRdb processed the 5' RACE reads anew with MiXCR; each CDR3 protein has one entry. The data show about 120,000 distinct CDR3 sequences, 7.2% seen once. The sample here was CD4+ T cells sorted from PBMCs, taken roughly seven weeks after the first yellow fever vaccination. The receptors stem from a man in his late teens or twenties who received the YFV17D yellow fever vaccine.

The CDR3 reads CASSFVGAYGYTF. The CDR3 DNA is TGTGCCAGCAGTTTTGTCGGAGCTTATGGCTACACCTTC. The chain couples TRBV12-3 or TRBV12-4 to TRBJ1-2; D not resolved. The CDR3 loop spans 13 amino acids. Trimming took 3 bases from V and 5 from J, leaving 10 bases between them.

This clonotype was seen ten or more times. This rearrangement joins TRBV4-2 to TRBJ2-1; the match to TRBD2 covers 9 bases. The ends lost 0 bases at V and 8 bases at J; junction bases unmatched: 14. Per germline, CDR1 LGHNA and CDR2 YNFKEQ. The CDR3 runs to 18 residues. CDR3 sequence reads: CASSQDGIAGALGDEQFF. In DNA form, the CDR3 reads TGTGCCAGCAGCCAAGATGGGATAGCGGGGGCCCTCGGGGATGAGCAGTTCTTC.

This clonotype was counted many times. This chain uses TRBV11-2 with TRBJ2-5, with D uncertain. The CDR3 has 14 amino acids. V lost 5 bases to trimming and J lost 0 bases, with 10 bases between them. Germline V CDR1 and CDR2: SGHAT, FQNNGV. CDR3 sequence: CASSRGLYQETQYF. CDR3 coding DNA: TGTGCCAGCAGCCGCGGTTTATACCAAGAGACCCAGTACTTC.

This clonotype has a count of ten or more. This chain links TRBV7-6 with TRBJ2-5, with TRBD2 matching over 12 bases. Germline-derived CDR1 and CDR2 are SGHVS and FNYEAQ. V was clipped by 5 bases and J by 4 bases; unmatched bases: 5. The CDR3 has 15 residues. The CDR3 loop is CASSVTSGGTETQYF. CDR3 nucleotide sequence: TGTGCCAGCAGCGTGACTAGCGGGGGAACAGAGACCCAGTACTTC.

This clonotype has at least ten counts. The J gene is TRBJ2-1, the V gene TRBV5-6; D uncertain. Deletions cut 4 bases from V and 0 bases from J, with 14 bases between. Germline V gene lookup returns CDR1 SGHDT and CDR2 YYEEEE. The CDR3 is made up of 16 amino acids. CDR3 bases: TGTGCCAGCAGCCGCCAGGTGATTAGCTCCTACAATGAGCAGTTCTTC. Its protein product is CASSRQVISSYNEQFF.